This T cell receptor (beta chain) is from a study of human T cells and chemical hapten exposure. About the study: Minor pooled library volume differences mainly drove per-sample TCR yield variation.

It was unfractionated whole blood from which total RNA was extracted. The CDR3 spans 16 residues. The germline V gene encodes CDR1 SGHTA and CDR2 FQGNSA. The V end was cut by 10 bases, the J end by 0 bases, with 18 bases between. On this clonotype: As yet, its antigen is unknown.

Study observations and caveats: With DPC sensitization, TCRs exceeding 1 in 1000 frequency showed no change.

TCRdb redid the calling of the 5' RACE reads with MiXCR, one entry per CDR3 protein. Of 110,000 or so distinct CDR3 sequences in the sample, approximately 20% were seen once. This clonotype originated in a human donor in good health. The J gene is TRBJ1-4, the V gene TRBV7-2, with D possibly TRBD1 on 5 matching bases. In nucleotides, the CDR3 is TGTGCCACCGCACGGGGGGGTCTTGCAACTAATGAAAAACTGTTTTTT. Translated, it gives CATARGGLATNEKLFF.